The TCR beta chain under discussion was sequenced for a study of cytomegalovirus exposure and HLA in healthy donors. About the study: An earlier analysis identified 117 million unique TCR beta sequences in approximately 170 million T cells.

13 Jbeta primers and 60 Vbeta primers were used for the PCR. Assay: immunoSEQ multiplex PCR; the TCRdb copy retains only in-frame clones and omits some. The sample totals about 200,000 clones. Concerning this clone itself: The antigen is undetermined.

The germline V and J ends were trimmed by 6 bases and 8 bases, with 26 bases remaining between them. Germline lookup yields CDR1 LNHDA and CDR2 SQIVND (reference sequence). This CDR3 region has 17 residues. Study conclusions and caveats: An apparent linkage of common viral pathogens to several of the most significant clusters emerged in a later analysis.

The V and J genes are TRBV19 and TRBJ2-1; D perhaps matches TRBD2 (7 bases). The specimen was PBMCs. This TCR was recovered from a woman aged 30 to 39 in good health and CMV-seropositive. The CDR3 region is CASSLSPPGGPGDEQFF. In DNA, the CDR3 is TGTGCCAGTAGCCTATCGCCCCCCGGGGGGCCCGGCGATGAGCAGTTCTTC.